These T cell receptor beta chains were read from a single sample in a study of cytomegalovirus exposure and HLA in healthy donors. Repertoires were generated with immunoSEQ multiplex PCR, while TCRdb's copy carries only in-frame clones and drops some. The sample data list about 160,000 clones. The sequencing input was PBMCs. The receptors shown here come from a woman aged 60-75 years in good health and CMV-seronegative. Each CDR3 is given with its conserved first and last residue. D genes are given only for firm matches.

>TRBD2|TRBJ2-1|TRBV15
TGTGCCACCAGCAGAGGACTAGCGCGATCCTACAATGAGCAGTTCTTC
CATSRGLARSYNEQFF
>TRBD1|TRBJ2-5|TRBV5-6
TGTGCCAGCAGCCGGACAGGGGGTGAAGAGACCCAGTACTTC
CASSRTGGEETQYF
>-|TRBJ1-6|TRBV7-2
TGTGCCAGCAGCTTAGCGGGCCAAACGGATTCACCCCTCCACTTT
CASSLAGQTDSPLHF
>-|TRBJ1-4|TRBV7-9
TGTGCCAGCAGCCCCGGGGGTGGGGCGTTCGGTGAAAAACTGTTTTTT
CASSPGGGAFGEKLFF
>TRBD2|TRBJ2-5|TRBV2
TGTGCCAGCAGTGGACGGACTAGCGGGAGACTGAGAGAGACCCAGTACTTC
CASSGRTSGRLRETQYF
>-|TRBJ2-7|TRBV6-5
TGTGCCAGCAAGGAGACAGTGGATACCGAGCAGTACTTC
CASKETVDTEQYF
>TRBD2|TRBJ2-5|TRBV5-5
TGTGCCAGCAGCCGTGGACTAGCGGGGGAGCCCCAGTACTTC
CASSRGLAGEPQYF
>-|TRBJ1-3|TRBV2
TGTGCCAGCAGCAGACAGGCTGGAAACACCATATATTTT
CASSRQAGNTIYF
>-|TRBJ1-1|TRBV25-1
TGTGCCAGCTCCCCGAGTGAGGGTATGAACACTGAAGCTTTCTTT
CASSPSEGMNTEAFF
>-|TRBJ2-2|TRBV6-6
TGTGCCAGCAGTTACTCGACAGCCACCGGGGAGCTGTTTTTT
CASSYSTATGELFF
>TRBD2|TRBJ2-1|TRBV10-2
TGCGCCAGCAGTGAGTTGGGACTACCTAGCTCCTACAATGAGCAGTTCTTC
CASSELGLPSSYNEQFF
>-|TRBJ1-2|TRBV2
TGTGCCAGCATCGCCGGGTCCCTTGGGGGCTACACCTTC
CASIAGSLGGYTF
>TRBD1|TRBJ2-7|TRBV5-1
TGCGCCAGCAGCTTCTGGACAGGGGAGTACGAGCAGTACTTC
CASSFWTGEYEQYF
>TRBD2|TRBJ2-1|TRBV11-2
TGTGCCAGCAGCCCCGGGACTAGCGGGAGCCCCCAGTTCTTC
CASSPGTSGSPQFF
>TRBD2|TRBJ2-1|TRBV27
TGTGCCAGCAGTAAACCGGGACTAGCGGGGGGGCTAGATGAGCAGTTCTTC
CASSKPGLAGGLDEQFF
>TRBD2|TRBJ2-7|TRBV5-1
TGCGCCAGCAGCTTGGACGGATGGGGAGGGTACGAGCAGTACTTC
CASSLDGWGGYEQYF
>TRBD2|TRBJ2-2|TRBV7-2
TGTGCCAGCAGCTTCCAGCGGGGGAACACCGGGGAGCTGTTTTTT
CASSFQRGNTGELFF
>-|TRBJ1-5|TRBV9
TGTGCCAGCAGCACTGGGGGGGGCAATCAGCCCCAGCATTTT
CASSTGGGNQPQHF
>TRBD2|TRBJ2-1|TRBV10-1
TGCGCCAGCAGTGTTGGACTAGCGGGATCCAATGAGCAGTTCTTC
CASSVGLAGSNEQFF
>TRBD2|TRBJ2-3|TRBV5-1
TGCGCCAGCAGCCCTGGAGCGGGGGGAACAGATACGCAGTATTTT
CASSPGAGGTDTQYF
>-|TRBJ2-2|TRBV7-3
TGTGCCAGCAGCTCGAGCGTGGCTAGCGGGGAGCTGTTTTTT
CASSSSVASGELFF
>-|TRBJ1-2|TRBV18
TGTGCCAGCTCACCACCGTTAAACCAGGACATTAGTAATGGCTACACCTTC
CASSPPLNQDISNGYTF
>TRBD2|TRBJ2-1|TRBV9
TGTGCCAGCAGCGCACACACAGGCGGCGGGAGTTTCTATGAGCAGTTCTTC
CASSAHTGGGSFYEQFF
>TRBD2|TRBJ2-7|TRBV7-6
TGTGCCAGCAGCAGGGGACTAGCGGGACGCCCCAAACCCGAGCAGTACTTC
CASSRGLAGRPKPEQYF
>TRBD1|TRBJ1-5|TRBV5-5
TGTGCCAGCAGCTTGGACGGCAGGGGGGATTATCAGCCCCAGCATTTT
CASSLDGRGDYQPQHF
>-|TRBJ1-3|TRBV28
TGTGCCAGCAGCGTATTGGGGACTCACTCTGGAAACACCATATATTTT
CASSVLGTHSGNTIYF
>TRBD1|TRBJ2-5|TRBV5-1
TGCGCCAGCAGCTTGGAAGGACAGGGTGGGCAAGAGACCCAGTACTTC
CASSLEGQGGQETQYF
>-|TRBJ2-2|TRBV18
TGTGCCAGCTCCCAGGGTCTCGGCACCGGGGAGCTGTTTTTT
CASSQGLGTGELFF
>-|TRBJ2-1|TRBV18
TGTGCCAGCTCAGAGGAGTCGAGCTCCTACAATGAGCAGTTCTTC
CASSEESSSYNEQFF
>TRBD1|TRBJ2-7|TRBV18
TGTGCCAGCTCACCTATTGGGACAGGGGGCGAGCAGTACTTC
CASSPIGTGGEQYF
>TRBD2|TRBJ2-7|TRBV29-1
TGCAGCGTTGGTGGGGGGCGGGAGGAGAGGGAGCAGTACTTC
CSVGGGREEREQYF
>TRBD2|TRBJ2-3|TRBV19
TGTGCCAGTAGTAAGGGTAGCGGGGTTAGCACAGATACGCAGTATTTT
CASSKGSGVSTDTQYF
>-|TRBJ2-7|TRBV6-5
TGTGCCAGCTGGGGTACAGGGTCTGGGTACGAGCAGTACTTC
CASWGTGSGYEQYF
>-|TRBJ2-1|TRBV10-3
TGTGCCATCAGTGAAGGGGTAGCCTACAATGAGCAGTTCTTC
CAISEGVAYNEQFF
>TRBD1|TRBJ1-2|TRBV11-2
TGTGCCAGCAGCTCCGACAGGGGGAGCTATGGCTACACCTTC
CASSSDRGSYGYTF
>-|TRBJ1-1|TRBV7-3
TGTGCCAGCAGCTTAATGAAGGGGATGAACACTGAAGCTTTCTTT
CASSLMKGMNTEAFF
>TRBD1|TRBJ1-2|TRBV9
TGTGCCAGCAGCGTAGAGGCCAGGGGGTCCTATGGCTACACCTTC
CASSVEARGSYGYTF
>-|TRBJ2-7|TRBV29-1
TGCAGCGTTCGTGGCAGTTCCTACGAGCAGTACTTC
CSVRGSSYEQYF
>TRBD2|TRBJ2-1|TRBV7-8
TGTGCCAGCAGCTTGACGAGACTAGCTCTTTCCTACAATGAGCAGTTCTTC
CASSLTRLALSYNEQFF
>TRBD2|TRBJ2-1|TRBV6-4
TGTGCCAGCAAACTAGCGGGAGTTACTGAGCAGTTCTTC
CASKLAGVTEQFF
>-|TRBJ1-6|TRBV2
TGTGCCAGCAGTCAAAAGGGGACTCACCCCATTTCACCCCTCCACTTT
CASSQKGTHPISPLHF
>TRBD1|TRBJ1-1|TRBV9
TGTGCCAGCAGCCCGCCAGGGGGCAGGGCGACTGAAGCTTTCTTT
CASSPPGGRATEAFF
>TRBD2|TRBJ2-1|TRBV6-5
TGTGCCAGCGGGAGGGGAGAGCAGTTCTTC
CASGRGEQFF
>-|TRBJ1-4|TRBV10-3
TGTGCCATCAGTGAAAGGGGGGGGAATGAAAAACTGTTTTTT
CAISERGGNEKLFF
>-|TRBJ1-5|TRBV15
TGTGCCACCAGCAGACAAGGGGGAGGGGACGGTAGTCAGCCCCAGCATTTT
CATSRQGGGDGSQPQHF
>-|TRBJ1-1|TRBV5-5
TGTGCCAGCAGCGTACTCGGGGCTGAAGCTTTCTTT
CASSVLGAEAFF
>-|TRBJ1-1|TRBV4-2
TGTGCCAGCAGCCCGACAGTATACTACACTGAAGCTTTCTTT
CASSPTVYYTEAFF
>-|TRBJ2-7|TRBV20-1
TGCAGTGCTAGACTCTACGAGCAGTACTTC
CSARLYEQYF
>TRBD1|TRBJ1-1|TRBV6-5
TGTGCCAGCAGTTACTCGTTGGGACAGGGTTCGGCTTTCTTT
CASSYSLGQGSAFF
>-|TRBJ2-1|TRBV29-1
TGCAGCGTTGGCTACGGTTACAATGAGCAGTTCTTC
CSVGYGYNEQFF
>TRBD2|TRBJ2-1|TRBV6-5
TGTGCCAGCTCGTATAATCTAGCGGGGTACAATGAGCAGTTCTTC
CASSYNLAGYNEQFF
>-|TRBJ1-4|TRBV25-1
TGTGCCAGCAGTGAGAGGAGGGGGGGAGTGAATGAAAAACTGTTTTTT
CASSERRGGVNEKLFF
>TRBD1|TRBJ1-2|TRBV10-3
TGTGCCATCAGTGAGTGGACAGGGAACGGCTACACCTTC
CAISEWTGNGYTF